Each of the 22 T cell receptor beta chains below was sequenced from the same sample in a study of a mutant IDH1 vaccine in newly diagnosed glioma. The time point was: week 11, during vaccination. The content of each vaccine dose was 300 ug of mutant IDH1 20-mer peptide, and topical imiquimod accompanied it. Antigen specificity for these receptors is unknown. Assay: immunoSEQ multiplex PCR; the TCRdb copy retains only in-frame clones and omits some. Of around 60,000 clones detected, 75% to 90% appear once; the ten largest clones hold around 2%. The material was PBMCs, obtained from a glioma patient whose treatment included an IDH1 peptide vaccine. The source of these receptors is a man aged 35-49 years with glioma.

The genes are TRBV7-3 and TRBJ2-3; D may be TRBD2 (5 bases). The V end lost 4 bases, the J end lost 3 bases, and 20 bases lay between the germline ends. This CDR3 has 17 amino acids. Germline loops: CDR1 SGHTA, CDR2 FQGTGA. The CDR3 bases are TGTGCCAGCAGCTCCGCCCCGCCGGACTGGGGTACAGATACGCAGTATTTT. Residues: CASSSAPPDWGTDTQYF.

The V and J genes are TRBV7-2 and TRBJ2-3; the D is unclear. This CDR3 region has 15 residues. Trimming stripped 3 bases from V and 0 bases from J, with 10 bases between. Germline loops: CDR1 SGHTA, CDR2 FQGNSA. The CDR3 here is CASSLQALSTDTQYF. The CDR3 DNA sequence: TGTGCCAGCAGCTTGCAGGCCCTGAGCACAGATACGCAGTATTTT.

V is TRBV7-9 and J is TRBJ1-4; weak D call: TRBD1 (5 bases). Trimming cost V 5 bases and J 5 bases, with 21 bases left between them. This CDR3 has 17 residues. Germline loops: CDR1 SEHNR, CDR2 FQNEAQ (reference sequence). The DNA of the CDR3 is TGTGCCAGCAGCCGCGGGGGAGTCCTCGAGGGGAATGAAAAACTGTTTTTT. It encodes CASSRGGVLEGNEKLFF.

This chain joins TRBV2 and TRBJ2-5; a weak D match, TRBD1 (6 bases). The CDR3 loop spans 14 amino acids. CDR1 and CDR2 (germline): SNHLY, FYNNEI. Trimming removed 6 bases from V and 5 bases from J, with 16 bases in between. For the CDR3, the DNA is TGTGCCAGCAGCAAACAGGGATTGGGGGAGACCCAGTACTTC. Translating it yields CASSKQGLGETQYF.

This clone was seen a single time. This rearrangement joins TRBV20-1 to TRBJ1-4; D gene unclear. CDR1 is DFQATT and CDR2 is SNEGSKA in the germline V gene (reference sequence). CDR3 length: 11 residues. Trimming cost V 4 bases and J 0 bases, with 0 bases left between them. This CDR3 reads CSATTNEKLFF. In nucleotides, the CDR3 is TGCAGTGCTACAACTAATGAAAAACTGTTTTTT.

The J gene is TRBJ1-2, the V gene TRBV7-9; tentative D call: TRBD1 (5 bases). The CDR3 spans 15 residues. Trimming shortened V by 3 bases and J by 0 bases, and 11 bases separated the two germline ends. Germline lookup yields CDR1 SEHNR and CDR2 FQNEAQ (reference sequence). The CDR3 region has the DNA TGTGCCAGCAGCTTTGGACACCCGGCTAACTATGGCTACACCTTC. Protein sequence: CASSFGHPANYGYTF.

The chain combines TRBV6-1 with TRBJ1-3; D is possibly TRBD1 (5 bases). Trimming removed 2 bases from V and 0 bases from J, with 17 bases in between. The CDR3 has 18 residues. CDR1 is MNHNS, CDR2 SASEGT, per germline. CDR3 bases: TGTGCCAGCAGTGAAAACTATGTGGGACCGTCCTCTGGAAACACCATATATTTT. This encodes CASSENYVGPSSGNTIYF.

This chain joins TRBV27 and TRBJ2-7, with 8 positions matching TRBD2. The J segment lost 4 bases and the V segment lost 5 bases, leaving 13 bases of the junction unmatched. The CDR3 contains 16 residues. The germline V gene encodes CDR1 MNHEY and CDR2 SMNVEV (reference sequence). The CDR3: CASSPPVTREAYEQYF. DNA for the CDR3: TGTGCCAGCAGTCCCCCGGTAACGCGGGAGGCTTACGAGCAGTACTTC.

The rearrangement links TRBV9 to TRBJ2-1, with a tentative D call TRBD2 (6 bases). V was pared by 4 bases and J by 6 bases, with 14 bases between. Per the germline V gene, CDR1 is SGDLS and CDR2 is YYNGEE. CDR3 length: 14 residues. Here the CDR3 DNA reads TGTGCCAGCAGCCTAAGGGACTCCACCAATGAGCAGTTCTTC. This codes for CASSLRDSTNEQFF. The full variable domain, its missing parts supplied by reference TRBV9 and TRBJ2-1, is DSGVTQTPKHLITATGQRVTLRCSPRSGDLSVYWYQQSLDQGLQFLIQYYNGEERAKGNILERFSAQQFPDLHSELNLSSLELGDSALYFCASSLRDSTNEQFFGPGTRLTVL.

This clone is a singleton in its sample. The V and J genes are TRBV10-3 and TRBJ2-3; the match to TRBD1 covers 7 bases. The CDR3 is 16 amino acids. Trimming cost V 0 bases and J 2 bases; bases outside gene matches: 5. Germline lookup yields CDR1 ENHRY and CDR2 SYGVKD. The CDR3 reads CAISESTGPITDTQYF. In DNA, the CDR3 is TGTGCCATCAGTGAGTCGACAGGGCCGATCACAGATACGCAGTATTTT.

The gene calls are TRBV27 and TRBJ2-3; 7 bases fit TRBD1. From germline, CDR1 is MNHEY and CDR2 SMNVEV (reference sequence). Trimming removed 2 bases from V and 0 bases from J; junction bases left unmatched: 5. The CDR3 length is 16 residues. CDR3 nucleotide sequence: TGTGCCAGCAGTTTAGGTCGGGGACAGAGCACAGATACGCAGTATTTT. Translated: CASSLGRGQSTDTQYF.

V and J are TRBV29-1 and TRBJ2-7, with TRBD2 as a possible D gene (5 bases). CDR1 is SQVTM and CDR2 is ANQGSEA in the germline V gene. Trimming cost V 3 bases and J 1 base, with 19 bases left between them. The CDR3 contains 16 residues. The CDR3 region is CSVEMGRRSQSYEQYF. In DNA form, the CDR3 reads TGCAGCGTTGAGATGGGGAGACGATCCCAATCCTACGAGCAGTACTTC.

This sequence joins TRBV4-1 and TRBJ2-5, with D perhaps being TRBD1 or TRBD2 (5 bases each). The CDR3 contains 17 residues. Deletions cut 1 base from V and 1 base from J, with 16 bases between. Germline V CDR1 and CDR2: MGHRA, YSYEKL. DNA of the CDR3: TGCGCCAGCAGCCAAGTGATGGCATATGGGACCCAAGAGACCCAGTACTTC. Its protein is CASSQVMAYGTQETQYF.

A few counts support this clone. The rearrangement links TRBV13 to TRBJ2-7; D unclear. This CDR3 has 14 amino acids. V was trimmed by 1 base and J by 3 bases, leaving 10 bases between them. Per germline, CDR1 PRHDT and CDR2 FYEKMQ (reference sequence). CDR3 sequence: CASSLEARIYEQYF. The CDR3 nucleotides are TGTGCCAGCAGCTTAGAGGCCAGAATCTACGAGCAGTACTTC. Using reference TRBV13 and TRBJ2-7 for the parts outside the CDR3, the full variable domain is AAGVIQSPRHLIKEKRETATLKCYPIPRHDTVYWYQQGPGQDPQFLISFYEKMQSDKGSIPDRFSAQQFSDYHSELNMSSLELGDSALYFCASSLEARIYEQYFGPGTRLTVT.

The CDR3 DNA reads as TGTGCCAGCAGCGTAGCTCCAGGGGGCTCCTACGAGCAGTACTTC. Its protein product is CASSVAPGGSYEQYF. The rearrangement joins TRBV9 to TRBJ2-7, with 7 bases aligning to TRBD1. The CDR3 totals 15 residues. The J segment lost 0 bases and the V segment lost 0 bases, leaving 3 bases of the junction unmatched. The germline CDR1 and CDR2 sequences are SGDLS and YYNGEE.

The rearrangement uses TRBV15 and TRBJ2-5, with 7 bases lining up with TRBD1. CDR1 is LNHNV and CDR2 is YYDKDF in the germline V gene (reference sequence). This CDR3 has 15 amino acids. Trimming cost V 0 bases and J 0 bases; bases outside gene matches: 1. The DNA for the CDR3 is TGTGCCACCAGCAGAGACAGGGGGTACCAAGAGACCCAGTACTTC. It encodes CATSRDRGYQETQYF.

This chain uses TRBV2 with TRBJ2-1; 15 bases match TRBD2. Germline V CDR1 and CDR2: SNHLY, FYNNEI. The CDR3 extends over 15 amino acids. V dropped 6 bases and J dropped 7; count of bases not matched to a gene: 4. Here the CDR3 DNA reads TGTGCCAGCAGAGATGGACTAGCGGGGGGGAATGAGCAGTTCTTC. Translated, it gives CASRDGLAGGNEQFF.

The chain is built from TRBV5-1 and TRBJ2-7; D is unclear. The CDR3 has 12 amino acids. Trimming left V 5 bases short and J 2 bases short, with 8 bases between. In germline, CDR1 is SGHRS, CDR2 YFSETQ. This chain's CDR3 is CASRTETYEQYF. For the CDR3, the DNA is TGCGCCAGCAGGACGGAGACCTACGAGCAGTACTTC.

The genes are TRBV7-8 and TRBJ1-6; D is unresolved. The CDR3 loop spans 16 amino acids. Trimming pared 5 bases from V and 15 bases from J, leaving 26 bases between. Germline CDR1 and CDR2: SGHVS and FQNEAQ. For the CDR3, the DNA is TGTGCCAGCAGCCCCTCCCCGGGCAGGCCCGATAGTGACCTCCACTTT. It is translated as CASSPSPGRPDSDLHF.

The chain uses TRBV5-4 and TRBJ2-5, with D possibly being TRBD2 (6 bases). The CDR3 consists of 15 residues. Germline CDR1 is SGHNT and CDR2 is YYREEE (reference sequence). V gave up 1 base and J gave up 3 bases, with 13 bases separating them. CDR3 loop: CASSLMGLSKETQYF. The CDR3 region has the DNA TGTGCCAGCAGCTTGATGGGACTCAGCAAAGAGACCCAGTACTTC.

This rearrangement joins TRBV7-3 to TRBJ2-1, with D unclear. The CDR3 consists of 13 residues. Germline values: CDR1 SGHTA, CDR2 FQGTGA. Trimming shortened V by 5 bases and J by 9 bases, and 14 bases separated the two germline ends. The DNA for the CDR3 is TGTGCCAGCAGCCCCAACGACGTGGGTGAGCAGTTCTTC. As protein: CASSPNDVGEQFF. The whole variable domain, filled in from reference TRBV7-3 and TRBJ2-1, reads GAGVSQTPSNKVTEKGKYVELRCDPISGHTALYWYRQSLGQGPEFLIYFQGTGAADDSGLPNDRFFAVRPEGSVSTLKIQRTERGDSAVYLCASSPNDVGEQFFGPGTRLTVL.

The chain carries TRBV27 and TRBJ2-5; 12 nucleotides match TRBD2. Trimming removed 8 bases from V and 0 bases from J; junction bases left unmatched: 16. Germline V gene sequence: CDR1 MNHEY, CDR2 SMNVEV (reference sequence). The CDR3 loop spans 19 amino acids. The CDR3 loop is CASSRAGLAGSPYQETQYF. The DNA for the CDR3 is TGTGCCAGCTCAAGGGCGGGACTAGCGGGTAGTCCGTACCAAGAGACCCAGTACTTC.